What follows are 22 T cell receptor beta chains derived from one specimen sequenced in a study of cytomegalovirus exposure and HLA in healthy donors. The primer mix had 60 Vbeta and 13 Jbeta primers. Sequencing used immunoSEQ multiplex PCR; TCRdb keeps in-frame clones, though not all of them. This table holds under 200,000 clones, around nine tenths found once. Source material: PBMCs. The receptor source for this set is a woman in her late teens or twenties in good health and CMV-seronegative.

CDR3 sequence reads: CASSPGTSGGTFYEQYF. The CDR3 nucleotides read TGTGCCAGCAGCCCCGGGACTAGCGGGGGGACGTTCTACGAGCAGTACTTC. The rearrangement joins TRBV7-6 to TRBJ2-7; 15 positions match TRBD2. Trimming at V came to 5 bases and at J to 3 bases, leaving 8 bases not matched to a gene. CDR3 length: 17 residues. From germline, CDR1 is SGHVS and CDR2 FNYEAQ.

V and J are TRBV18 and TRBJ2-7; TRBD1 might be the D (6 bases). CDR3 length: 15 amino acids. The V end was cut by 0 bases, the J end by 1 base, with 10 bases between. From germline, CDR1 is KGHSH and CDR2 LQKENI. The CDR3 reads CASSPPSGTSYEQYF. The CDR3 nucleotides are TGTGCCAGCTCACCACCTTCAGGGACATCCTACGAGCAGTACTTC.

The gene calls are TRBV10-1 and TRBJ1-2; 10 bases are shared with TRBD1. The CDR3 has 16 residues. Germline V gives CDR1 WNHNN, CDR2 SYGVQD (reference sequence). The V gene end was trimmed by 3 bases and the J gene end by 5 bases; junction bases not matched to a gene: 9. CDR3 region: CASSDLGQGVRYGYTF. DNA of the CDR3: TGCGCCAGCAGTGACCTCGGACAGGGGGTACGGTATGGCTACACCTTC.

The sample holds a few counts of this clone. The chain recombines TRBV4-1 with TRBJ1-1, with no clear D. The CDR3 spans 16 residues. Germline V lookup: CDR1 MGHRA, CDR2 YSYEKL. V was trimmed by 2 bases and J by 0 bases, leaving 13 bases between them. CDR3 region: CASSQYPVRMNTEAFF. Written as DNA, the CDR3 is TGCGCCAGCAGCCAATATCCGGTCAGGATGAACACTGAAGCTTTCTTT.

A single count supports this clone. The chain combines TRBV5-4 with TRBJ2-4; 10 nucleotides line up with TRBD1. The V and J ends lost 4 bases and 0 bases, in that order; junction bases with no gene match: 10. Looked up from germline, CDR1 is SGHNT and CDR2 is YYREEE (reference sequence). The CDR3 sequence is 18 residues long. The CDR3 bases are TGTGCCAGCAGCGACTACGACAGGGGGCGCCCAGCCAAAAACATTCAGTACTTC. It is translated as CASSDYDRGRPAKNIQYF.

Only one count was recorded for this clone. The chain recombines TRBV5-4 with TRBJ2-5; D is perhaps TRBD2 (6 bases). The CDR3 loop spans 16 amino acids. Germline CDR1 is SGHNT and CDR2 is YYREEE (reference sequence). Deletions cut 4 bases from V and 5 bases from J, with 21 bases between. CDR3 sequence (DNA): TGTGCCAGCAGCCTTGGAGTGTCGGGGGAGCTGGAGACCCAGTACTTC. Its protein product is CASSLGVSGELETQYF.

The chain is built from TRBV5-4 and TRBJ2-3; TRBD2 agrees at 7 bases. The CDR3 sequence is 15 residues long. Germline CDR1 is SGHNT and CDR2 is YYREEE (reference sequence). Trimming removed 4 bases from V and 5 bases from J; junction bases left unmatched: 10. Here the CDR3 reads CASSVNGLEGDTQYF. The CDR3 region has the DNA TGTGCCAGCAGCGTTAATGGACTAGAGGGAGATACGCAGTATTTT.

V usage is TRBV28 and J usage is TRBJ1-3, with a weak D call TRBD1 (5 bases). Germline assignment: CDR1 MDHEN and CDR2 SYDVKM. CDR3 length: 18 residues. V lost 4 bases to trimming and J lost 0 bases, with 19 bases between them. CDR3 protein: CASSSPRMGHHSGNTIYF. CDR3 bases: TGTGCCAGCAGTTCCCCCCGGATGGGGCACCACTCTGGAAACACCATATATTTT.

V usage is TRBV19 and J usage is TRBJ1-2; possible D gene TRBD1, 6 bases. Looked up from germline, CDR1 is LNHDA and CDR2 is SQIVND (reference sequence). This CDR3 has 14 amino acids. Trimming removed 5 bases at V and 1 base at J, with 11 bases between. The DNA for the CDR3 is TGTGCCAGTAGTTACAGGGATATTAACTATGGCTACACCTTC. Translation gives CASSYRDINYGYTF. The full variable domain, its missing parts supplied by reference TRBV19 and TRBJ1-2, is DGGITQSPKYLFRKEGQNVTLSCEQNLNHDAMYWYRQDPGQGLRLIYYSQIVNDFQKGDIAEGYSVSREKKESFPLTVTSAQKNPTAFYLCASSYRDINYGYTFGSGTRLTVV.

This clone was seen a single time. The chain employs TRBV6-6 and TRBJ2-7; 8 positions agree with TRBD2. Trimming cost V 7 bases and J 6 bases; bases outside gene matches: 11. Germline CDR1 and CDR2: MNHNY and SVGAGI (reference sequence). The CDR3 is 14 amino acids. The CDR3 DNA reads TGTGCCAGCACCGTCCGGGGGGGGCTTAGCGAGCAGTACTTC. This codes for CASTVRGGLSEQYF.

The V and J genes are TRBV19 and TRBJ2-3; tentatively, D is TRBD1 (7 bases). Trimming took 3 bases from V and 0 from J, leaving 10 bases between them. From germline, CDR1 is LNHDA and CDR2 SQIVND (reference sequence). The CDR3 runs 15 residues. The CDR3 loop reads CASSMEGASTDTQYF. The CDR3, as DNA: TGTGCCAGTAGTATGGAGGGGGCAAGCACAGATACGCAGTATTTT.

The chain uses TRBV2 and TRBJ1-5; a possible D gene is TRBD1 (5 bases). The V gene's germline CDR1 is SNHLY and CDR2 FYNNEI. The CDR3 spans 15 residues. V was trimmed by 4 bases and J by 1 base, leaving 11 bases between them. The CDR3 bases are TGTGCCAGCAGTGCCCTCAGGGTAAGCAATCAGCCCCAGCATTTT. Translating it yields CASSALRVSNQPQHF.

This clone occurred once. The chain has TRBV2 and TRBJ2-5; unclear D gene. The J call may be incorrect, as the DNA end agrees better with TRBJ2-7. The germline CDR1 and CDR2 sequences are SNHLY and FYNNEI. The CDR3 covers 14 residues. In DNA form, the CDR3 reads TGTGCCAGCACCCACGGTTCGTCGTCCTACGAGCAGTACTTC. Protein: CASTHGSSSYEQYF.

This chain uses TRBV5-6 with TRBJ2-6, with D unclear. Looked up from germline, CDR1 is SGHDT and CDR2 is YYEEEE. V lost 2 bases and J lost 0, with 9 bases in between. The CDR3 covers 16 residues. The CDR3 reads CASSFGSSSGANVLTF. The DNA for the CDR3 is TGTGCCAGCAGCTTCGGGTCCTCCTCTGGGGCCAACGTCCTGACTTTC.

CDR3 DNA: TGTGCCAGCAGGGACAGGGTTAATATGAACACTGAAGCTTTCTTT. Protein sequence: CASRDRVNMNTEAFF. The chain carries TRBV6-5 and TRBJ1-1, with 8 bases aligning to TRBD1. The germline V gene encodes CDR1 MNHEY and CDR2 SVGAGI. The CDR3 sequence is 15 residues long. J lost 0 bases, V lost 6 bases, and 6 bases had no gene match.

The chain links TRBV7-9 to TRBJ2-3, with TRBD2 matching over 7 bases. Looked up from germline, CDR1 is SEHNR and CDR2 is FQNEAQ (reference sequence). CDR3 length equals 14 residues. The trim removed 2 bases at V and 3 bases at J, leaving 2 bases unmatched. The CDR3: CASSLIGGTDTQYF. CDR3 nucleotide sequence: TGTGCCAGCAGCTTAATCGGGGGGACAGATACGCAGTATTTT.

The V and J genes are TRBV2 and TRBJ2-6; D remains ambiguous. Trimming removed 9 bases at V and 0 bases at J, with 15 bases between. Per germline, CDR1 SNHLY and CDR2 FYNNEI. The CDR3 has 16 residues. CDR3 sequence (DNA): TGTGCCAGTATTCCTCAGGCGAACTCTGGGGCCAACGTCCTGACTTTC. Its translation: CASIPQANSGANVLTF.

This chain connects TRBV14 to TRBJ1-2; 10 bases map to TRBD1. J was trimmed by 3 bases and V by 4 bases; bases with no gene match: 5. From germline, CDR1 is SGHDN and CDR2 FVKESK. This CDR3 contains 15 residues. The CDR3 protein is CASSRDRGHDYGYTF. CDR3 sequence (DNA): TGTGCCAGCAGCCGAGACAGGGGGCACGACTATGGCTACACCTTC.

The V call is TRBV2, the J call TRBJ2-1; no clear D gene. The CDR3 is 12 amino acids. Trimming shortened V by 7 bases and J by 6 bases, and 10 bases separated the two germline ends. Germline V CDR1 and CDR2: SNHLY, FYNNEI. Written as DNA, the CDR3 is TGTGCCAGCACCTACACGGGCAATGAGCAGTTCTTC. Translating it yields CASTYTGNEQFF.

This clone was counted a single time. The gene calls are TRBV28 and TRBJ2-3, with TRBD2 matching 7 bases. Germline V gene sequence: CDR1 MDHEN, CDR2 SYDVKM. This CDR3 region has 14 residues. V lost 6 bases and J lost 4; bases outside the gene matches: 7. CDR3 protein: CASSPPGLADTQYF. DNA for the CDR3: TGTGCCAGCAGCCCACCCGGACTAGCAGATACGCAGTATTTT.

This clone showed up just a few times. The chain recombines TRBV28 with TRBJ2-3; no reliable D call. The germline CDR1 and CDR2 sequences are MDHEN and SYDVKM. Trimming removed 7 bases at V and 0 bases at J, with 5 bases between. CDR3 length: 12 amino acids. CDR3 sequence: CASTTSTDTQYF. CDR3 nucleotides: TGTGCCAGCACCACTAGCACAGATACGCAGTATTTT.

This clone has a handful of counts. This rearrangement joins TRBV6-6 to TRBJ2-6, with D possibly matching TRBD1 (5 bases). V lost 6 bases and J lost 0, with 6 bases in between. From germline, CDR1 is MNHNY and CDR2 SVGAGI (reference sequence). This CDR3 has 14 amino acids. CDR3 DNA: TGTGCCAGCAGGCAGGGCTCTGGGGCCAACGTCCTGACTTTC. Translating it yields CASRQGSGANVLTF.